This T cell receptor (beta chain) was recovered during a study of T cell responses to AZD1222 COVID-19 vaccine. Study as a whole: The analysis combined second doses at about 4 or about 12 weeks.

Only in-frame clones appear in the TCRdb table, and some are missing; sequencing was by immunoSEQ multiplex PCR. The table has approximately 180,000 clones, about 90% seen once. CDR3 length: 16 residues. Trimming stripped 4 bases from V and 7 bases from J, with 17 bases between. Germline CDR1 reads LNHDA; CDR2 reads SQIVND (reference sequence). Source: peripheral blood, taken on day 0 of AZD1222 vaccination. The chain joins TRBV19 to TRBJ1-6; weak D call: TRBD1 (6 bases). The receptor was derived from an adult in good health. The CDR3 region is CASSRTEGLWNSPLHF. CDR3 sequence (DNA): TGTGCCAGTAGTAGGACAGAGGGATTGTGGAATTCACCCCTCCACTTT.